Listed below are T cell receptor beta chains from one sample, sequenced in a study of a mutant IDH1 vaccine in newly diagnosed glioma. Data came from immunoSEQ multiplex PCR; TCRdb stores just in-frame clones and leaves some out. The table records tens of thousands of clones, around three fifths of them present only once. These TCRs are of unknown antigen specificity. This sample comprised peripheral blood mononuclear cells (PBMCs), obtained from a glioma patient whose treatment included an IDH1 peptide vaccine. These receptors were collected from a man aged 40-55 years with glioma. Some clones in this sample may be carry-over from other donors' samples. CDR3s leave out the opening cysteine and the closing phenylalanine or tryptophan.

cdr3_length j_call v_call cdr3_aa
13 TRBJ2-5 TRBV29-1 SVAPSGGSEWTQY
13 TRBJ1-2 TRBV15 ATSNLPQGGAGYT
10 TRBJ2-7 TRBV11-2 ASQGASYEQY
13 TRBJ1-1 TRBV4-1 ASSQEADPNTEAF
12 TRBJ1-2 TRBV5-1 ASSLDWGNYGYT
11 TRBJ2-7 TRBV7-2 ASSLGQGGEQY
12 TRBJ1-1 TRBV19 ASSTRTGRTEAF
11 TRBJ2-5 TRBV29-1 SVELGQGETQY
12 TRBJ2-7 TRBV2 ASSEGGMGYEQY
13 TRBJ1-5 TRBV27 ASSFEGGDNQPQH
12 TRBJ1-1 TRBV1 TSSQRRGSTEAF
13 TRBJ2-5 TRBV19 ASSPGQRGQETQY
12 TRBJ2-3 TRBV5-6 ASSLRGPTDTQY
11 TRBJ2-1 TRBV29-1 SVEKGADNEQF
13 TRBJ2-3 TRBV6-1 ASSEGTASTDTQY
13 TRBJ1-6 TRBV7-9 ASSFRDPGSSPLH
10 TRBJ2-1 TRBV4-1 ASSQLGNEQF
13 TRBJ2-7 TRBV4-1 ASSQVLSGDVGKY
10 TRBJ2-7 TRBV2 ASREGTYEQY
15 TRBJ2-2 TRBV7-9 ASSLLSRAVNTGELF
12 TRBJ1-2 TRBV12-5 ASGTGRSNYGYT
12 TRBJ2-2 TRBV29-1 SVEGHGGTGELF
12 TRBJ2-7 TRBV6-1 ASTDLGRSYEQY